The 15 T cell receptor beta chains below come from one sample, sequenced in a study of OX40 agonist ivuxolimab in advanced cancers. Sequenced by immunoSEQ multiplex PCR; TCRdb stores in-frame clones only, minus some. The sample holds 90,000 to 100,000 clones, about nine tenths seen once. The sample in question was CD4+ or CD8+ T cells sorted from blood, obtained in a trial of the OX40 agonist ivuxolimab. These TCRs come from an adult with an advanced solid tumor such as melanoma, head and neck, liver or kidney cancer.

This clone has a handful of counts. V gene TRBV19 combines with J gene TRBJ1-6; no reliable D call. The V gene lost 6 bases and the J gene lost 5 bases, with 17 bases spanning the gap. Per the germline V gene, CDR1 is LNHDA and CDR2 is SQIVND (reference sequence). The CDR3 has 16 amino acids. The CDR3 DNA reads TGTGCCAGTAGCTGGGGAAGCCAATCGAATAATTCACCCCTCCACTTT. This codes for CASSWGSQSNNSPLHF.

The V gene is TRBV5-1, the J gene TRBJ2-3; 7 nucleotides match TRBD2. Per germline, CDR1 SGHRS and CDR2 YFSETQ. The CDR3 extends over 16 amino acids. J gave up 0 bases and V 2 bases, and 6 bases lay outside the gene matches. The CDR3 protein is CASSFSSGISTDTQYF. As DNA, the CDR3 is TGCGCCAGCAGCTTCTCAAGCGGGATTAGCACAGATACGCAGTATTTT.

On this clone: Other DNA sequences in this sample translate to the same CDR3. The chain uses TRBV6-6 and TRBJ2-1, with 8 bases matching TRBD2. This CDR3 spans 15 amino acids. The ends lost 0 bases at V and 4 bases at J; junction bases unmatched: 2. From germline, CDR1 is MNHNY and CDR2 SVGAGI (reference sequence). CDR3 nucleotide sequence: TGTGCCAGCAGTTACTCAGCGGGAGTTTACAATGAGCAGTTCTTC. Its translation is CASSYSAGVYNEQFF.

The chain employs TRBV30 and TRBJ1-1; the D is unclear. The ends were cut back, 2 bases at V and 4 bases at J, with 17 bases in the middle. The CDR3 covers 15 residues. The V gene's germline CDR1 is GTSNPN and CDR2 SVGIG (reference sequence). CDR3 coding DNA: TGTGCCTGGAGTATCGACTCGGGCTTCGGCACTGAAGCTTTCTTT. Protein: CAWSIDSGFGTEAFF.

V is TRBV2 and J is TRBJ1-2, with D maybe TRBD1 (5 bases). Germline assignment: CDR1 SNHLY and CDR2 FYNNEI. Deletions cut 5 bases from V and 4 bases from J, with 17 bases between. The CDR3 loop spans 15 amino acids. For the CDR3, the DNA is TGTGCCAGCAGTTCTCGCAGGGATCTGGTCTATGGCTACACCTTC. It codes for CASSSRRDLVYGYTF.

The rearrangement uses TRBV27 and TRBJ1-6, with D tentatively TRBD1 (6 bases). Trimming removed 6 bases at V and 7 bases at J, with 16 bases between. CDR3 length: 15 residues. CDR1 is MNHEY and CDR2 is SMNVEV in the germline V gene (reference sequence). The CDR3 DNA follows: TGTGCCAGCAGGCTACAGGGAAAATTAAATTCACCCCTCCACTTT. It codes for CASRLQGKLNSPLHF.

This clone was seen a few times. This chain links TRBV7-9 with TRBJ2-2; tentatively, D is TRBD1 (5 bases). Germline lookup yields CDR1 SEHNR and CDR2 FQNEAQ (reference sequence). The V end lost 2 bases, the J end lost 1 base, and 14 bases lay between the germline ends. The CDR3 contains 17 residues. The CDR3 spells CASSLPQGWRNTGELFF. The CDR3 nucleotides are TGTGCCAGCAGCTTACCGCAGGGATGGAGGAACACCGGGGAGCTGTTTTTT.

The chain joins TRBV18 to TRBJ2-7, with TRBD1 matching over 7 bases. The CDR3 consists of 16 residues. V lost 4 bases to trimming and J lost 3 bases; unmatched junction nucleotides: 12. The germline V gene has CDR1 KGHSH and CDR2 LQKENI. As DNA, the CDR3 is TGTGCCAGCTCACTCGCTCGGGACAGAGATATCTACGAGCAGTACTTC. Its protein product is CASSLARDRDIYEQYF.

Only a few counts were recorded for this clone. J is TRBJ1-5 and V is TRBV19; no clear D. CDR3 length equals 12 residues. Germline values: CDR1 LNHDA, CDR2 SQIVND (reference sequence). Trimming cost V 5 bases and J 7 bases, with 9 bases left between them. The CDR3 sequence: CASSYHGQPQHF. The CDR3 DNA reads as TGTGCCAGTAGTTACCATGGACAGCCCCAGCATTTT.

This clone was found once. V is TRBV4-2 and J is TRBJ2-3; TRBD2 agrees at 8 bases. The CDR3 totals 16 residues. Germline V gene sequence: CDR1 LGHNA, CDR2 YNFKEQ. V trimming: 4 bases; J trimming: 2 bases; junction bases outside the gene matches: 8. CDR3 protein: CASSPRAGGTTDTQYF. The CDR3 bases are TGTGCCAGCAGCCCCAGGGCGGGGGGCACCACAGATACGCAGTATTTT.

The chain combines TRBV6-6 with TRBJ2-2; 7 bases are shared with TRBD2. This CDR3 spans 14 amino acids. V shed 2 bases, J shed 8 bases, and the junction held 5 bases outside the gene matches. Looked up from germline, CDR1 is MNHNY and CDR2 is SVGAGI (reference sequence). CDR3: CASSYRGLVGELFF. CDR3 bases: TGTGCCAGCAGTTACCGCGGACTAGTGGGGGAGCTGTTTTTT.

This clone was counted once. The rearrangement links TRBV2 to TRBJ1-1; D is uncertain. The V end was cut by 2 bases, the J end by 4 bases, with 11 bases between. This CDR3 has 14 amino acids. The germline gives CDR1 SNHLY, CDR2 FYNNEI. CDR3 bases: TGTGCCAGCAGTGAAATCTCGGGAGGCACTGAAGCTTTCTTT. Translated, it gives CASSEISGGTEAFF.

The rearrangement links TRBV28 to TRBJ2-7; 7 bases match TRBD2. V lost 5 bases, J lost 0 bases, and 7 bases stayed unmatched. The CDR3 consists of 15 residues. CDR1 is MDHEN, CDR2 SYDVKM, per germline. The CDR3 reads CASSQVGGDSYEQYF. CDR3 DNA: TGTGCCAGCAGTCAAGTGGGGGGGGACTCCTACGAGCAGTACTTC.

This clone appeared once. V usage is TRBV2 and J usage is TRBJ2-5; 11 bases align to TRBD2. Germline V gene lookup returns CDR1 SNHLY and CDR2 FYNNEI. CDR3 length equals 13 residues. Germline trimming cut 8 bases from V and 11 bases from J; bases unmatched to any gene: 10. The CDR3 region is CASESGLAEEQYF. The CDR3 nucleotides are TGTGCCAGCGAGTCGGGACTAGCGGAAGAGCAGTACTTC.

V gene TRBV9 combines with J gene TRBJ2-3; 11 nucleotides line up with TRBD2. V dropped 2 bases and J dropped 2; count of bases not matched to a gene: 1. The CDR3 has 15 residues. Germline V gene data show CDR1 as SGDLS and CDR2 as YYNGEE. The CDR3: CASSVSGRVTDTQYF. CDR3 in DNA: TGTGCCAGCAGCGTTAGCGGGAGGGTCACAGATACGCAGTATTTT.